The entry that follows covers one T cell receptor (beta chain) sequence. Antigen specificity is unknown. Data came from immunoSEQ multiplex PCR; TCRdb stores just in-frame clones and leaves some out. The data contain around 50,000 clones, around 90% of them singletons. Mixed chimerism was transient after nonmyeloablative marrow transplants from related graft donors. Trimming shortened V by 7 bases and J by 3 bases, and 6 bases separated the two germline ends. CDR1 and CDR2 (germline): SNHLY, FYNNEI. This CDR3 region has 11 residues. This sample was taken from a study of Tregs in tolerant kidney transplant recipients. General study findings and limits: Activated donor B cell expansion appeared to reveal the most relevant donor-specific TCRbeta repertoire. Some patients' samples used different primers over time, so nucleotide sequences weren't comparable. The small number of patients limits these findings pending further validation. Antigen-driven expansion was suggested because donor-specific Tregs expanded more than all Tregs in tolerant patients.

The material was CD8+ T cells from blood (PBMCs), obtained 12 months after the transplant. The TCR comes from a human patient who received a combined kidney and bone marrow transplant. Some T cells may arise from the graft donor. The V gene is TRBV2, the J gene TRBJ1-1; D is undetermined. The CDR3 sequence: CASNSYTEAFF. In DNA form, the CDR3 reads TGTGCCAGCAATAGCTACACTGAAGCTTTCTTT.